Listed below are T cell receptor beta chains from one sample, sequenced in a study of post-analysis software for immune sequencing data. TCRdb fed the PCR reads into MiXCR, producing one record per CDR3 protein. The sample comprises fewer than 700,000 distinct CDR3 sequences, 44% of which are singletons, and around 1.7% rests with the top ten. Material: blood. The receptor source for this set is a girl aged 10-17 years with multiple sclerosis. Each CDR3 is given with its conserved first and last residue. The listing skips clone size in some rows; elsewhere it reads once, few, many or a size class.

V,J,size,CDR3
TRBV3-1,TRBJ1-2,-,CASSHHLRAGEGYTF
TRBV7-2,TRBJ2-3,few,CASSYGGGPISTDTQYF
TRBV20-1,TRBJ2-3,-,CSARPLAGSDTQYF
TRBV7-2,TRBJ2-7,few,CAVARFGYEQYF
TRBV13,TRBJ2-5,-,CASSKRAETQYF
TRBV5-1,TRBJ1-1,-,CASSTGEANTEAFF
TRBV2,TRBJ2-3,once,CASSDDEDTQYF
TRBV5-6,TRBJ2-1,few,CASSPRTGANNEQFF
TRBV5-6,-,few,CASSFGQGKETQYF
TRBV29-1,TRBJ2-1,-,CSVGGSGNEQFF
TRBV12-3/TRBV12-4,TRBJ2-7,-,CASSLRGTAYEQYF
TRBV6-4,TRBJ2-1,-,CASSDRLGEQFF
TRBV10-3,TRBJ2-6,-,CAIRGLASLEGANVLTF
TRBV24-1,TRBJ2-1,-,CATSDSDNEQFF
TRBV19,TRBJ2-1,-,CASSMTPSGAYNEQFF
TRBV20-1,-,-,CSAKTSGGAYEQYF
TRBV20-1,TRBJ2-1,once,CSAGGRPPYNEQFF
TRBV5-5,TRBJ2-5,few,CASSLEAGQETQYF
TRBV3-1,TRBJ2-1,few,CASSTSGYSYNEQFF
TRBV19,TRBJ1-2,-,CASSGGPGEGYTF
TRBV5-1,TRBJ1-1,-,CASSEDRALTGAFF
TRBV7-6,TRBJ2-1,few,CASSLTGTGYNEQFF
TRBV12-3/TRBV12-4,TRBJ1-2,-,CASSSGGAFYGYTF
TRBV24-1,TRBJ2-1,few,CATSDPGTSGRGEQFF
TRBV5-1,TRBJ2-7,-,CASSLGQGSEYF
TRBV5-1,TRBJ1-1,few,CASSFQGKGTEAFF
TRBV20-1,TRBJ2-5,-,CSARDPTTSFETQYF
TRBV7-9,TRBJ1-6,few,CASSLGTPRRNSPLHF
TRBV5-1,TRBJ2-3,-,CASQGGGATDTQYF
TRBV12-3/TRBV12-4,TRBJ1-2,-,CASVDRASYGYTF
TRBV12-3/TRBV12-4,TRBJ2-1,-,CASSPHRGEQFF
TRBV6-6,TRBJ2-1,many,CASSYSYNEQFF
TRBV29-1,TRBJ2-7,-,CSATDRTSYEQYF
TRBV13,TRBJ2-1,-,CASSSRTGGNNEQFF
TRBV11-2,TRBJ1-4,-,CASSLEDSGKLFF
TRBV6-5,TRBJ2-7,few,CASSYNLAGGRGEQYF
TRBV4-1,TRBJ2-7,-,CASSQVSYSSYEQYF
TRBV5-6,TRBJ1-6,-,CASRHSSYNSPLHF
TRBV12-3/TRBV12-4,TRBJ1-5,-,CASSPRTGGRPQHF
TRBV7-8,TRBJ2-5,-,CASTFKGETQYF
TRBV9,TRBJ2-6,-,CASSAPLGANVLTF
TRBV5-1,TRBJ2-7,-,CASSYGTATYEQYF
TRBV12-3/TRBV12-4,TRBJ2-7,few,CASSLGQSSSYEQYF
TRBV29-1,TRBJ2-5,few,CSVEGINEQYF
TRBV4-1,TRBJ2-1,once,CASSQDLSGRYNEQFF
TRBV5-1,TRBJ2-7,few,CASSDLPGTRTDEQYF
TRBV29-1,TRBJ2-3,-,CVGQTMGGFSTDTQYF
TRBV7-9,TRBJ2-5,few,CASGRANQETQYF
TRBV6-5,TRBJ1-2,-,CASSYGSSSGYTF
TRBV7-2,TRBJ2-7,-,CASSFQQGFYEQYF
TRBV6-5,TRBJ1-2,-,CASSFTGTAPPYGYTF
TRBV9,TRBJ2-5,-,CASSVRAGETQYF
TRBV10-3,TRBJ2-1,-,CASVAVAGAGNEQFF
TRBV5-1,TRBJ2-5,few,CASSLGSPGLAGVQETQYF
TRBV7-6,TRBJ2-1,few,CASSFVGQGPSNEQFF
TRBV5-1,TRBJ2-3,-,CASSLEAEGEDTQYF
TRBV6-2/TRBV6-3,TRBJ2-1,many,CASSYTSGYNEQFF